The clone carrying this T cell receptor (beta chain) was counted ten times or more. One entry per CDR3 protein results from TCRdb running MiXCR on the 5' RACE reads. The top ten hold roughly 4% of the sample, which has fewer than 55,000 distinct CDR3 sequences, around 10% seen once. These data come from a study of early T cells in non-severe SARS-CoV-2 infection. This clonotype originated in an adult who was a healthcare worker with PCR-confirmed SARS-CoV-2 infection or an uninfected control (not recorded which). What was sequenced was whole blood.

The CDR3 DNA reads TGTGCCAGCTTAACTGGACGGAACACTGAAGCTTTCTTT. It encodes CASLTGRNTEAFF. This sequence joins TRBV2 and TRBJ1-1; no firm D call. Germline CDR1 reads SNHLY; CDR2 reads FYNNEI. The CDR3 runs 13 residues. V shed 8 bases and J shed 1 base, with 11 bases lying between them.